Listed here are 27 T cell receptor beta chains from one sample, sequenced in a study of blood T cell repertoires in COVID-19. The table came from immunoSEQ multiplex PCR; TCRdb's copy has only in-frame clones and leaves some out. This sample yields roughly 100,000 clones, of which about 80% are seen a single time; 3.5% to 5% belongs to the top ten. The material sequenced was peripheral blood. The receptors originated from a man aged 60 to 69 with acute or convalescent COVID-19.

In this sample, this clone turned up once. The V and J genes are TRBV14 and TRBJ2-1, with 8 bases that match TRBD1. The V segment lost 4 bases and the J segment 6 bases; nucleotides outside the gene matches: 11. CDR3 length: 16 residues. The germline V gene encodes CDR1 SGHDN and CDR2 FVKESK. The CDR3 loop is CASSRNRGLRGNEQFF. The CDR3 nucleotides read TGTGCCAGCAGCCGGAACAGGGGGTTAAGGGGCAATGAGCAGTTCTTC.

The J gene is TRBJ2-3, the V gene TRBV6-1, with a tentative D call TRBD2 (6 bases). Germline-derived CDR1 and CDR2 are MNHNS and SASEGT. V lost 3 bases to trimming and J lost 1 base, with 11 bases between them. This CDR3 has 15 amino acids. The CDR3 nucleotides read TGTGCCAGCAGTGAGGGGGGTGCCGGCACAGATACGCAGTATTTT. It translates to CASSEGGAGTDTQYF.

The CDR3: CASSPEARRIETQYF. The CDR3 DNA follows: TGTGCCAGCAGCCCCGAGGCGCGGAGAATTGAGACCCAGTACTTC. V and J are TRBV11-2 and TRBJ2-5, with D unclear. CDR1 SGHAT and CDR2 FQNNGV come from the germline V gene. CDR3 length: 15 residues. The V end was cut by 5 bases, the J end by 5 bases, with 18 bases between.

The chain has TRBV6-1 and TRBJ2-5; D gene unclear. Trimming pared 3 bases from V and 0 bases from J, leaving 5 bases between. This CDR3 comprises 13 residues. Germline CDR1 and CDR2: MNHNS and SASEGT. The CDR3 region has the DNA TGTGCCAGCAGTGACAGTCACCAAGAGACCCAGTACTTC. Translated: CASSDSHQETQYF.

Notes on this clone: An end of the junction differs from the germline gene, which may be a read error. The chain recombines TRBV12-3 or TRBV12-4 with TRBJ2-1, with 12 positions matching TRBD2. The CDR3 runs to 13 residues. In DNA, the CDR3 is TGTGCCAGCAGTCCGACAGGACTAGCGGGACGGCTCTTC. Its protein is CASSPTGLAGRLF.

The chain links TRBV3-1 (or the pseudogene TRBV3-2) to TRBJ1-1; D uncertain. CDR1 and CDR2 from the germline V gene are LGHDT and YNNKEL (reference sequence). This CDR3 comprises 14 residues. Trimming removed 3 bases from V and 1 base from J, with 9 bases in between. CDR3 sequence reads: CASSQRVQNTEAFF. Here the CDR3 DNA reads TGTGCCAGCAGCCAGAGGGTGCAGAACACTGAAGCTTTCTTT.

The genes are TRBV9 and TRBJ2-7; 7 nucleotides line up with TRBD1. With V trimmed by 1 base and J by 3 bases, 7 bases remained unmatched. Germline values: CDR1 SGDLS, CDR2 YYNGEE. The CDR3 has 15 residues. CDR3 region: CASSVTGTAYYEQYF. The CDR3 nucleotides are TGTGCCAGCAGCGTAACCGGGACAGCATACTACGAGCAGTACTTC. The variable domain in full, with the rest retrieved from reference TRBV9 and TRBJ2-7, is DSGVTQTPKHLITATGQRVTLRCSPRSGDLSVYWYQQSLDQGLQFLIQYYNGEERAKGNILERFSAQQFPDLHSELNLSSLELGDSALYFCASSVTGTAYYEQYFGPGTRLTVT.

The chain employs TRBV3-1 (or the pseudogene TRBV3-2) and TRBJ2-1; 8 nucleotides align to TRBD1. J was trimmed by 5 bases and V by 4 bases; bases with no gene match: 7. This CDR3 has 15 amino acids. Germline CDR1 is LGHDT and CDR2 is YNNKEL (reference sequence). CDR3 region: CASSPRGQVHNEQFF. For the CDR3, the DNA is TGTGCCAGCAGCCCTCGGGGACAGGTCCACAATGAGCAGTTCTTC.

This clone has only a few counts. V usage is TRBV4-3 and J usage is TRBJ2-2; D is perhaps TRBD2 (6 bases). The CDR3 length is 16 residues. V shed 1 base and J shed 5 bases, with 14 bases lying between them. CDR1 is LGHNA and CDR2 is YSLEER in the germline V gene. The CDR3 protein is CASSQGEVTRTGELFF. The CDR3 DNA is TGCGCCAGCAGCCAAGGGGAGGTTACGAGGACCGGGGAGCTGTTTTTT.

The chain combines TRBV5-1 with TRBJ1-6, with TRBD1 identical over 7 bases. Germline CDR1 reads SGHRS; CDR2 reads YFSETQ. Trimming took 5 bases from V and 5 from J; bases not matched to a gene: 13. This CDR3 comprises 17 residues. CDR3 coding DNA: TGCGCCAGCAGACTCCAACCGACAGGGAACCATAATTCACCCCTCCACTTT. Its translation: CASRLQPTGNHNSPLHF.

This sequence joins TRBV27 and TRBJ2-1; 9 bases fit TRBD2. The V gene end was trimmed by 2 bases and the J gene end by 8 bases; junction bases not matched to a gene: 7. The CDR3 runs 15 residues. CDR1 and CDR2 from the germline V gene are MNHEY and SMNVEV (reference sequence). The CDR3 DNA reads as TGTGCCAGCAGTTTAGTTAGCGGGAGTTTTCATGAGCAGTTCTTC. Protein sequence: CASSLVSGSFHEQFF.

The chain combines TRBV11-2 with TRBJ2-7; maybe TRBD1 (6 bases). The CDR3 length is 11 residues. Trimming pared 6 bases from V and 6 bases from J, leaving 9 bases between. Germline-derived CDR1 and CDR2 are SGHAT and FQNNGV. CDR3 in DNA: TGTGCCAGCAGTTCCAGGGGCGAGCAGTACTTC. Its translation: CASSSRGEQYF.

J is TRBJ1-2 and V is TRBV13; D possibly corresponds to TRBD1 (6 bases). The V end was cut by 5 bases, the J end by 2 bases, with 12 bases between. CDR1 PRHDT and CDR2 FYEKMQ come from the germline V gene (reference sequence). The CDR3 has 14 residues. CDR3 nucleotide sequence: TGTGCCAGCAGCCCCCGGGGGGCCAACTATGGCTACACCTTC. It codes for CASSPRGANYGYTF.

V gene TRBV30 combines with J gene TRBJ2-5; a weak D match, TRBD2 (6 bases). Germline CDR1 GTSNPN, CDR2 SVGIG (reference sequence). The CDR3 spans 13 residues. V lost 5 bases to trimming and J lost 3 bases, with 13 bases between them. The CDR3 loop is CAWQVTGEETQYF. CDR3 bases: TGTGCCTGGCAGGTTACGGGGGAAGAGACCCAGTACTTC.

The rearrangement joins TRBV30 to TRBJ1-3; D gene uncertain. The CDR3 runs 11 residues. Germline CDR1 and CDR2: GTSNPN and SVGIG (reference sequence). The V end was cut by 4 bases, the J end by 2 bases, with 3 bases between. The CDR3 nucleotides are TGTGCCTGGACTCCTGGAAACACCATATATTTT. Protein sequence: CAWTPGNTIYF.

This clone was seen a handful of times. V and J are TRBV5-1 and TRBJ1-6; 12 positions agree with TRBD1. The germline gives CDR1 SGHRS, CDR2 YFSETQ. This CDR3 comprises 16 residues. V lost 4 bases to trimming and J lost 7 bases; unmatched junction nucleotides: 6. The CDR3 region has the DNA TGCGCCAGCAGCCTGGGACAGGGGGCGCGGAATTCACCCCTCCACTTT. This translates into CASSLGQGARNSPLHF.

The chain uses TRBV2 and TRBJ2-5, with 8 bases lining up with TRBD1. Germline CDR1 SNHLY, CDR2 FYNNEI. V gave up 8 bases and J gave up 2 bases; unmatched junction bases: 1. The CDR3 totals 12 residues. The CDR3 here is CASDRGQETQYF. The CDR3 DNA follows: TGTGCCAGCGACAGGGGTCAAGAGACCCAGTACTTC.

By proportion, this clone is large. The rearrangement uses TRBV30 and TRBJ2-3; 8 bases line up with TRBD2. Per the germline V gene, CDR1 is GTSNPN and CDR2 is SVGIG (reference sequence). The junction had 8 bases not matched to a gene; V was cut back by 6 bases and J by 3 bases. CDR3 length: 14 residues. In nucleotides, the CDR3 is TGTGCCTGTAGCGGGGAGAGTGTGACAGATACGCAGTATTTT. Translation gives CACSGESVTDTQYF.

This chain links TRBV2 with TRBJ1-2, with 8 positions matching TRBD1. The CDR3 is 14 amino acids. Germline V lookup: CDR1 SNHLY, CDR2 FYNNEI. V shed 0 bases and J 8 bases; nucleotides not matched to a gene: 5. CDR3 sequence reads: CASSEAGRGRGYTF. The CDR3 nucleotides are TGTGCCAGCAGTGAAGCGGGCAGGGGGCGAGGCTACACCTTC.

The chain is built from TRBV10-3 and TRBJ1-1, with D uncertain. This CDR3 has 14 residues. Germline V gene sequence: CDR1 ENHRY, CDR2 SYGVKD. Trimming left V 1 base short and J 0 bases short, with 6 bases between. This CDR3 is CAISELKLNTEAFF. DNA of the CDR3: TGTGCCATCAGTGAGTTGAAGCTGAACACTGAAGCTTTCTTT.

The V gene is TRBV7-3, the J gene TRBJ2-2; tentative D call: TRBD2 (6 bases). The CDR3 is 13 amino acids. The V end lost 5 bases, the J end lost 7 bases, and 11 bases lay between the germline ends. CDR1 and CDR2 (germline): SGHTA, FQGTGA. CDR3: CASSPRRGGELFF. The CDR3 nucleotides are TGTGCCAGCAGCCCTCGGAGGGGCGGGGAGCTGTTTTTT.

The chain joins TRBV14 to TRBJ1-6; D perhaps matches TRBD1 (6 bases). The CDR3 totals 16 residues. Trimming left V 0 bases short and J 9 bases short, with 15 bases between. The germline V gene has CDR1 SGHDN and CDR2 FVKESK. CDR3 sequence (DNA): TGTGCCAGCAGCCAAGAGAGAGGGGGACGGAGTTCACCCCTCCACTTT. Protein: CASSQERGGRSSPLHF.

The J gene is TRBJ1-1, the V gene TRBV4-1, with a possible D match to TRBD1 (5 bases). The V gene's germline CDR1 is MGHRA and CDR2 YSYEKL. CDR3 length: 16 residues. V lost 0 bases and J lost 1, with 12 bases in between. CDR3 in amino acids: CASSQDSPQGNTEAFF. CDR3 sequence (DNA): TGCGCCAGCAGCCAAGATTCACCCCAGGGGAACACTGAAGCTTTCTTT.

V and J are TRBV7-8 and TRBJ1-2; D is undetermined. Germline CDR1 and CDR2: SGHVS and FQNEAQ. CDR3 length: 12 amino acids. V was cut by 4 bases and J by 3 bases, with 6 bases left in between. CDR3 sequence: CASSSRHYGYTF. DNA of the CDR3: TGTGCCAGCAGCTCCCGTCACTATGGCTACACCTTC.

This rearrangement joins TRBV11-3 to TRBJ2-2, with 9 bases that match TRBD1. The CDR3 has 20 amino acids. V was clipped by 5 bases and J by 3 bases; unmatched bases: 19. Germline-derived CDR1 and CDR2 are SGHNT and YENEEA. The CDR3 protein is CASSPYEFRDRVLDTGELFF. DNA of the CDR3: TGTGCCAGCAGCCCCTACGAGTTCCGGGACAGGGTTTTGGACACCGGGGAGCTGTTTTTT.

V usage is TRBV27 and J usage is TRBJ2-7; 9 nucleotides match TRBD1. The CDR3 runs 15 residues. Germline V CDR1 and CDR2: MNHEY, SMNVEV (reference sequence). J was trimmed by 7 bases and V by 6 bases; bases with no gene match: 13. The CDR3: CASRASGQGGQEQYV. For the CDR3, the DNA is TGTGCCAGCAGGGCTTCGGGACAGGGTGGCCAAGAGCAGTACGTC.

The table lists this clone with a count of one. The rearrangement links TRBV27 to TRBJ2-7, with a possible D match to TRBD2 (5 bases). The CDR3 totals 14 residues. Deletions cut 3 bases from V and 5 bases from J, with 14 bases between. Germline CDR1 reads MNHEY; CDR2 reads SMNVEV (reference sequence). The CDR3 DNA reads as TGTGCCAGCAGTTTCTCTTCAGGAGGCCACGAGCAGTACTTC. It codes for CASSFSSGGHEQYF.